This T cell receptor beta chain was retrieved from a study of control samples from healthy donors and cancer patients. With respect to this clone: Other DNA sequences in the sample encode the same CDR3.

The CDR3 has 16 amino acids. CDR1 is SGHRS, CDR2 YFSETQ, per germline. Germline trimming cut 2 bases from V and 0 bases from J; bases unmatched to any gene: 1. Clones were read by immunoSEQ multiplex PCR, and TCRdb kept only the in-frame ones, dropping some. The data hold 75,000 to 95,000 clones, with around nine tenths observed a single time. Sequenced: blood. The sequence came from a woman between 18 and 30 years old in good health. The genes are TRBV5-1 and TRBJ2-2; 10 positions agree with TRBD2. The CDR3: CASSLSGGANTGELFF. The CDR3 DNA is TGCGCCAGCAGCTTAAGCGGGGGGGCGAACACCGGGGAGCTGTTTTTT.